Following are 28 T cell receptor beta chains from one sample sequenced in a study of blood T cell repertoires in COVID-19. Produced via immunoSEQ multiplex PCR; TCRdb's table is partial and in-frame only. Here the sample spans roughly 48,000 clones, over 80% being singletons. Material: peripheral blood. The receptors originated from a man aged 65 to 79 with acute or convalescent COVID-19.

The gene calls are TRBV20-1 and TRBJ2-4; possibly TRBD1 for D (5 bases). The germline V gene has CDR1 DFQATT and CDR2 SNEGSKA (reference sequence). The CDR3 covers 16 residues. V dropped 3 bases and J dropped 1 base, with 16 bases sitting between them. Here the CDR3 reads CSASVPSGWAKNIQYF. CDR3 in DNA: TGCAGTGCTAGTGTGCCCTCAGGGTGGGCCAAAAACATTCAGTACTTC.

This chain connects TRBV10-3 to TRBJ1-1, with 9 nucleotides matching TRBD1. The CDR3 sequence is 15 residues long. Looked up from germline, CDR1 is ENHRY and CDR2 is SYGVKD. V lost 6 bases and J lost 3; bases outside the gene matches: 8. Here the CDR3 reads CAIRGTGSEDTEAFF. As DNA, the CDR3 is TGTGCCATCAGGGGGACAGGGTCGGAAGACACTGAAGCTTTCTTT.

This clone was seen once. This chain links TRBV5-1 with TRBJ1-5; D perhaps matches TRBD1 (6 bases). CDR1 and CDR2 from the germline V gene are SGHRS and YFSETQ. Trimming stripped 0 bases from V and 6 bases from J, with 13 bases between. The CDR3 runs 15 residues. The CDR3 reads CASSLGSGAAQPQHF. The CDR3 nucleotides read TGCGCCAGCAGCTTGGGGTCAGGGGCGGCTCAGCCCCAGCATTTT.

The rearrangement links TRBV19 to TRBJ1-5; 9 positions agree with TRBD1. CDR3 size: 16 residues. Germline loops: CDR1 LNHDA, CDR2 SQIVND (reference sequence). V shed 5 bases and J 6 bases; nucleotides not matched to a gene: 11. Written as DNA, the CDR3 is TGTGCCAGTAGTGTATCCGGGACAGGGTTTCTTCAGCCCCAGCATTTT. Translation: CASSVSGTGFLQPQHF.

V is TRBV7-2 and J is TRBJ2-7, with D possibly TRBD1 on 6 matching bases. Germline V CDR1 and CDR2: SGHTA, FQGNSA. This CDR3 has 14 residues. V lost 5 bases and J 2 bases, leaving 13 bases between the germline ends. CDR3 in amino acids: CASSGTGTTYEQYF. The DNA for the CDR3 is TGTGCCAGCAGCGGAACCGGGACAACCTACGAGCAGTACTTC.

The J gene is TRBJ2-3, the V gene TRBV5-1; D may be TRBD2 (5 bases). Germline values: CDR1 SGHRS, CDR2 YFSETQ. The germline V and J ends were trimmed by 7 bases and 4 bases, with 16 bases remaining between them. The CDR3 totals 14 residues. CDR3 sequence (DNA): TGCGCCAGCTCCACGGCCTGGCGGGCAGATACGCAGTATTTT. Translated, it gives CASSTAWRADTQYF.

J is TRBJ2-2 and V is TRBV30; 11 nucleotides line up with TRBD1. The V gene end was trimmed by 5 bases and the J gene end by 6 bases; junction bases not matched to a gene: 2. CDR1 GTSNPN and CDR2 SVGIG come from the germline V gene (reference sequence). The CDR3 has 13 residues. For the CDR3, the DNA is TGTGCCTGGGGACAGGGGGCAGCCGGGGAGCTGTTTTTT. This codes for CAWGQGAAGELFF. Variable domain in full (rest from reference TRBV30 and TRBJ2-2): SQTIHQWPATLVQPVGSPLSLECTVEGTSNPNLYWYRQAAGRGLQLLFYSVGIGQISSEVPQNLSASRPQDRQFILSSKKLLLSDSGFYLCAWGQGAAGELFFGEGSRLTVL.

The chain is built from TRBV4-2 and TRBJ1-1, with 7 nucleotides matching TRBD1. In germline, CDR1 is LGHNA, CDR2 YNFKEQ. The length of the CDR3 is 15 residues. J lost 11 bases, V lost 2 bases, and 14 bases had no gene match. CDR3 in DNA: TGTGCCAGCAGCCAATTGGGGAGTGAGGGGGCGCAGGCTTTCTTT. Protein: CASSQLGSEGAQAFF.

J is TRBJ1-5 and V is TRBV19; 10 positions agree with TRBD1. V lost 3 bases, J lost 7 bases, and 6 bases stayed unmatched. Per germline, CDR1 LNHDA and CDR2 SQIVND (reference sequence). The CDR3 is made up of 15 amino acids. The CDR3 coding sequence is TGTGCCAGTAGTATGGGGGACAGGGGTGGGCAGCCCCAGCATTTT. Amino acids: CASSMGDRGGQPQHF. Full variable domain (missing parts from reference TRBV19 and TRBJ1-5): DGGITQSPKYLFRKEGQNVTLSCEQNLNHDAMYWYRQDPGQGLRLIYYSQIVNDFQKGDIAEGYSVSREKKESFPLTVTSAQKNPTAFYLCASSMGDRGGQPQHFGDGTRLSIL.

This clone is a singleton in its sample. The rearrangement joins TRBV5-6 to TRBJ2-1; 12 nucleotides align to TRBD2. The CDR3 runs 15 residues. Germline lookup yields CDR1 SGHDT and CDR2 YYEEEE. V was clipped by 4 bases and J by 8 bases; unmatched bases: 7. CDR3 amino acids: CASSVVLAGGDEQFF. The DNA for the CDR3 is TGTGCCAGCAGCGTAGTACTAGCGGGAGGCGATGAGCAGTTCTTC.

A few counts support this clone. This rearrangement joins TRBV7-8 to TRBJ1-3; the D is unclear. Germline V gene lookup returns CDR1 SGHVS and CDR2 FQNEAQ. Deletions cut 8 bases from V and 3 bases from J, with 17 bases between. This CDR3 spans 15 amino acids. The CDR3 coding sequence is TGTGCCAGCGGATTTATACAGCCAAATGGAAACACCATATATTTT. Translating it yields CASGFIQPNGNTIYF.

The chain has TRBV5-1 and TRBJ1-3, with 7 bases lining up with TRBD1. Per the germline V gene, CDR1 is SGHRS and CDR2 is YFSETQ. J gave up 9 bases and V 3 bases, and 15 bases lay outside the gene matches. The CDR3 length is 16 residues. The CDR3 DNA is TGCGCCAGCAGCTCGACAGGGTACCCGAACGTTGGCACCATATATTTT. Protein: CASSSTGYPNVGTIYF. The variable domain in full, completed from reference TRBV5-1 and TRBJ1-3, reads KAGVTQTPRYLIKTRGQQVTLSCSPISGHRSVSWYQQTPGQGLQFLFEYFSETQRNKGNFPGRFSGRQFSNSRSEMNVSTLELGDSALYLCASSSTGYPNVGTIYFGEGSWLTVV.

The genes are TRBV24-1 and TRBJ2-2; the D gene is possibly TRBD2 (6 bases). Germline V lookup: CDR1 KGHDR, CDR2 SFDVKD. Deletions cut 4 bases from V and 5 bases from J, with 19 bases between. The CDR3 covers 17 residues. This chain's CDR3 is CATSERRADLLTGELFF. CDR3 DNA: TGTGCCACCAGTGAAAGGAGGGCAGATCTGTTGACCGGGGAGCTGTTTTTT.

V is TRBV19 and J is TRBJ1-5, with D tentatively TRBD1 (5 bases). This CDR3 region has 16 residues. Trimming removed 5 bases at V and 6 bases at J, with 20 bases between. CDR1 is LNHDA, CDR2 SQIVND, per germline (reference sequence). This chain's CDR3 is CASSSIRAGRVQPQHF. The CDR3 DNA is TGTGCCAGTAGTTCTATCCGGGCAGGGCGAGTTCAGCCCCAGCATTTT.

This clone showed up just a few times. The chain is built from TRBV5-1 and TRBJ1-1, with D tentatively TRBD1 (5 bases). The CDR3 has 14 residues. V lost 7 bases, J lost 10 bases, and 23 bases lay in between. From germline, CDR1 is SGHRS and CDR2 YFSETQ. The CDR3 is CASFEQRQGGAAFF. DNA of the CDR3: TGCGCCAGCTTTGAGCAAAGGCAGGGAGGGGCAGCTTTCTTT.

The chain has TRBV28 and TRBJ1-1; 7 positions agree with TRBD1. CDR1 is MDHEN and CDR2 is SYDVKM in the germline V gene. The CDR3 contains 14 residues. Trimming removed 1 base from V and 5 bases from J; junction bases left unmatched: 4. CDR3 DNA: TGTGCCAGCAGTTTATTGACAGGGCGGACTGAAGCTTTCTTT. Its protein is CASSLLTGRTEAFF.

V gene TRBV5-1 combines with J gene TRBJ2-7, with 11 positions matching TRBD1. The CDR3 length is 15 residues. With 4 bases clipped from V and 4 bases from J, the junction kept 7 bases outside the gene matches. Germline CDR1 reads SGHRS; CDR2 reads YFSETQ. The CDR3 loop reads CASSDTGTGGYEQYF. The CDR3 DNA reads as TGCGCCAGCAGCGACACCGGGACAGGGGGTTACGAGCAGTACTTC. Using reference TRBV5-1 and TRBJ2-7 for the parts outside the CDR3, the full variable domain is KAGVTQTPRYLIKTRGQQVTLSCSPISGHRSVSWYQQTPGQGLQFLFEYFSETQRNKGNFPGRFSGRQFSNSRSEMNVSTLELGDSALYLCASSDTGTGGYEQYFGPGTRLTVT.

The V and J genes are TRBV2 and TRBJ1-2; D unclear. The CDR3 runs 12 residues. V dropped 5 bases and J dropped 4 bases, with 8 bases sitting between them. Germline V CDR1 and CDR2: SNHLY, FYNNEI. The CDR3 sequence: CASSREGYGYTF. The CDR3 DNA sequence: TGTGCCAGCAGTCGGGAGGGCTATGGCTACACCTTC. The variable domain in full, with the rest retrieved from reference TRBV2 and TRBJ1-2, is EPEVTQTPSHQVTQMGQEVILRCVPISNHLYFYWYRQILGQKVEFLVSFYNNEISEKSEIFDDQFSVERPDGSNFTLKIRSTKLEDSAMYFCASSREGYGYTFGSGTRLTVV.

For the CDR3, the DNA is TGTGCCAGCAGTCCGGGGACAGGGGGACGGGTTGAGCCCCAGCATTTT. Protein sequence: CASSPGTGGRVEPQHF. The rearrangement uses TRBV6-2 or TRBV6-3 and TRBJ1-5, with TRBD1 matching 11 bases. The germline gives CDR1 MNHEY, CDR2 SVGEGT. With V trimmed by 5 bases and J by 8 bases, 11 bases remained unmatched. The CDR3 loop spans 16 amino acids.

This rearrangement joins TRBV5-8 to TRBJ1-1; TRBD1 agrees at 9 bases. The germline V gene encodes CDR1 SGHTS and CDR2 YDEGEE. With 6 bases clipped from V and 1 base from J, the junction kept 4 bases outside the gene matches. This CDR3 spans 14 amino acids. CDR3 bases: TGTGCCAGCAACCAGGGACAGGGGAACACTGAAGCTTTCTTT. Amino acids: CASNQGQGNTEAFF.

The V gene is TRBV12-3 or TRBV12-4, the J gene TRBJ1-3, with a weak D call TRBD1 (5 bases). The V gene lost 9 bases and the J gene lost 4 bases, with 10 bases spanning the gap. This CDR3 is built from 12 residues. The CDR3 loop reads CARAGPGNTIYF. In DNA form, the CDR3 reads TGTGCCAGAGCAGGGCCAGGAAACACCATATATTTT.

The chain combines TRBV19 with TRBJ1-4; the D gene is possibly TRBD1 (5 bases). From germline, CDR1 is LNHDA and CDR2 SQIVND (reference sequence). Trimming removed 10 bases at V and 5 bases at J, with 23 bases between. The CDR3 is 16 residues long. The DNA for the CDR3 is TGTGCCACCTCTATAGGAAAAGGGGTTGTCAATGAAAAACTGTTTTTT. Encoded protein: CATSIGKGVVNEKLFF.

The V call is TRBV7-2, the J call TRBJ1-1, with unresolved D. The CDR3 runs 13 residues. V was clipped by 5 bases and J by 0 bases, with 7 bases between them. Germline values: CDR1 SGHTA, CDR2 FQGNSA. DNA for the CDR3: TGTGCCAGCAGCCCCGAGTTGAACACTGAAGCTTTCTTT. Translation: CASSPELNTEAFF. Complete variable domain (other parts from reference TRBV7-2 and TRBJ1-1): GAGVSQSPSNKVTEKGKDVELRCDPISGHTALYWYRQSLGQGLEFLIYFQGNSAPDKSGLPSDRFSAERTGGSVSTLTIQRTQQEDSAVYLCASSPELNTEAFFGQGTRLTVV.

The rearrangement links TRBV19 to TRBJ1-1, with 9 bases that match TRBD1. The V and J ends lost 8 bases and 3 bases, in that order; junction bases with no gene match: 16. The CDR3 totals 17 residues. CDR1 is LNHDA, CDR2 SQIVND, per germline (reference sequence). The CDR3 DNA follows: TGTGCCAGTCATAACAGGGGGCGGGTCGGAAACCACACTGAAGCTTTCTTT. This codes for CASHNRGRVGNHTEAFF. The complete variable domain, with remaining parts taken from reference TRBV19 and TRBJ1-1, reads DGGITQSPKYLFRKEGQNVTLSCEQNLNHDAMYWYRQDPGQGLRLIYYSQIVNDFQKGDIAEGYSVSREKKESFPLTVTSAQKNPTAFYLCASHNRGRVGNHTEAFFGQGTRLTVV.

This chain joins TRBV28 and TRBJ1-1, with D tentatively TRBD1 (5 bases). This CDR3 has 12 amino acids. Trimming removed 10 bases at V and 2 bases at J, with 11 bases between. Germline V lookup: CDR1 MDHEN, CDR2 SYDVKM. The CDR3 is CATLDTNTEAFF. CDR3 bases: TGTGCCACCCTGGACACCAACACTGAAGCTTTCTTT. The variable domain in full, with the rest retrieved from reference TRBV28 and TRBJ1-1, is DVKVTQSSRYLVKRTGEKVFLECVQDMDHENMFWYRQDPGLGLRLIYFSYDVKMKEKGDIPEGYSVSREKKERFSLILESASTNQTSMYLCATLDTNTEAFFGQGTRLTVV.

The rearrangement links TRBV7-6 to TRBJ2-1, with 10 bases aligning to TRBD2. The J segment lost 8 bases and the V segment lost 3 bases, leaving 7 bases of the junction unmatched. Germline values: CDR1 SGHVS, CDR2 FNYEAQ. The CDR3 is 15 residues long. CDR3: CASSLGRAGGHEQFF. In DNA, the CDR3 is TGTGCCAGCAGCTTGGGGCGAGCGGGGGGGCATGAGCAGTTCTTC.

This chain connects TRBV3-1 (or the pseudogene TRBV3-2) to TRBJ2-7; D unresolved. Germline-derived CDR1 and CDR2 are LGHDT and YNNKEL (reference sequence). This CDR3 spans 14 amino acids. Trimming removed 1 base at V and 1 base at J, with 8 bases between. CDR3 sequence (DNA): TGTGCCAGCAGCCAAGTACCTATGTCCTACGAGCAGTACTTC. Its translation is CASSQVPMSYEQYF.

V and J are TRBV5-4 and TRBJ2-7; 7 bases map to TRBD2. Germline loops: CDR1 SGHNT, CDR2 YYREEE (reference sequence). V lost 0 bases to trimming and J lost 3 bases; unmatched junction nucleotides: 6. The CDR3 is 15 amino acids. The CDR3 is CASSLGGRAIYEQYF. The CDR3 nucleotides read TGTGCCAGCAGCTTGGGAGGGAGGGCTATCTACGAGCAGTACTTC. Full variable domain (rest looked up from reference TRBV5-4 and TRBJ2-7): ETGVTQSPTHLIKTRGQQVTLRCSSQSGHNTVSWYQQALGQGPQFIFQYYREEENGRGNFPPRFSGLQFPNYSSELNVNALELDDSALYLCASSLGGRAIYEQYFGPGTRLTVT.